These 5 T cell receptor beta chains were sequenced from one sample in a study of cytomegalovirus exposure and HLA in healthy donors. With 60 Vbeta and 13 Jbeta primers, the PCR was carried out. Libraries were prepared by immunoSEQ multiplex PCR; TCRdb keeps only in-frame clonotypes and omits some of them. The table shows about 120,000 clones, with roughly 60% occurring only once. The sequenced sample was PBMCs. The receptor source for this set is a man aged 40-49 years in good health and CMV-seropositive.

The genes are TRBV7-9 and TRBJ1-1, with unresolved D. The CDR3 consists of 12 residues. The V end was cut by 4 bases, the J end by 6 bases, with 9 bases between. The germline V gene encodes CDR1 SEHNR and CDR2 FQNEAQ (reference sequence). CDR3 region: CASSSVEAEAFF. The CDR3 coding sequence is TGTGCCAGCAGCTCTGTGGAGGCTGAAGCTTTCTTT.

The J gene is TRBJ1-5, the V gene TRBV5-1, with D possibly being TRBD1 (6 bases). The germline gives CDR1 SGHRS, CDR2 YFSETQ. The CDR3 sequence is 13 residues long. The V end lost 0 bases, the J end lost 7 bases, and 8 bases lay between the germline ends. As DNA, the CDR3 is TGCGCCAGCAGCTTGGAACAGGGACAGCCCCAGCATTTT. This translates into CASSLEQGQPQHF.

The chain carries TRBV18 and TRBJ2-3, with D perhaps matching TRBD2 (6 bases). V was shortened by 1 base and J by 1 base, with 12 bases between the two germline ends. CDR1 and CDR2 from the germline V gene are KGHSH and LQKENI. The CDR3 spans 16 residues. The CDR3 DNA sequence: TGTGCCAGCTCACCACGCGCGGGGCGGGGCACAGATACGCAGTATTTT. Translation: CASSPRAGRGTDTQYF. The whole variable domain, filled in from reference TRBV18 and TRBJ2-3, reads NAGVMQNPRHLVRRRGQEARLRCSPMKGHSHVYWYRQLPEEGLKFMVYLQKENIIDESGMPKERFSAEFPKEGPSILRIQQVVRGDSAAYFCASSPRAGRGTDTQYFGPGTRLTVL.

The genes are TRBV18 and TRBJ2-1; TRBD1 matches 8 bases. The CDR3 totals 15 residues. Germline assignment: CDR1 KGHSH and CDR2 LQKENI. Trimming removed 5 bases from V and 4 bases from J; junction bases left unmatched: 7. CDR3 residues: CASSSTGVGYNEQFF. The CDR3 DNA reads as TGTGCCAGCTCATCGACAGGGGTGGGGTACAATGAGCAGTTCTTC.

The chain combines TRBV19 with TRBJ1-6; a possible D gene is TRBD1 (6 bases). Germline V gives CDR1 LNHDA, CDR2 SQIVND (reference sequence). CDR3 length: 14 residues. The V end lost 5 bases, the J end lost 15 bases, and 20 bases lay between the germline ends. CDR3 DNA sequence: TGTGCCAGTAGTTCCGGGGGGCTGGGTGGGGTCCTCCACTTT. It translates to CASSSGGLGGVLHF.